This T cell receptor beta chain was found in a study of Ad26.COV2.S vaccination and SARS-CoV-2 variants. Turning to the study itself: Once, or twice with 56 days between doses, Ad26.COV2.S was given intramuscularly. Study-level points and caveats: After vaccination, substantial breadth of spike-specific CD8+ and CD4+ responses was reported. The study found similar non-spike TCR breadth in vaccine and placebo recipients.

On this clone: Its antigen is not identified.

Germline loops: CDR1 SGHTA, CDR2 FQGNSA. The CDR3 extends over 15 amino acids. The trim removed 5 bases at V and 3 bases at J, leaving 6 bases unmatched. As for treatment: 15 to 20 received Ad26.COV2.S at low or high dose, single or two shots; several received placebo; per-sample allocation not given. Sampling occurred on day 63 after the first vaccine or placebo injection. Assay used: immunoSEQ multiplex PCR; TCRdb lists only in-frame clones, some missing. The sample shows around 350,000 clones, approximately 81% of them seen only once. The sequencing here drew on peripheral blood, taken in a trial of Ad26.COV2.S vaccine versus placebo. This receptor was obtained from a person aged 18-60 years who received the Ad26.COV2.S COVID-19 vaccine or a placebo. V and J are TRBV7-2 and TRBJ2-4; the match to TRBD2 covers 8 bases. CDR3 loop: CASSDSGKGKNIQYF. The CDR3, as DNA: TGTGCCAGCAGCGATAGCGGGAAGGGCAAAAACATTCAGTACTTC.